This T cell receptor beta chain was recovered during a study of T-cell reconstitution after alpha-beta-depleted transplantation in children. The CDR3 runs to 14 residues. The V end was cut by 1 base, the J end by 5 bases, with 11 bases between. The germline gives CDR1 SGHNT, CDR2 YENEEA. This clonotype was counted a few times. The authors prepared the TCRbeta library with unique molecular identifiers. One entry per CDR3 protein results from TCRdb running MiXCR on the PCR reads. The sample contains about 340,000 distinct CDR3 sequences, 10% to 15% of which appear only once. This sequence originates from a human donor who donated a stem cell graft to a child with Fanconi anemia. Here the sequenced sample was PBMCs, taken from the stem cell graft. This rearrangement joins TRBV11-3 to TRBJ2-5; TRBD1 is a possible D gene (6 bases). The CDR3 region has the DNA TGTGCCAGCAGCTTAGGTACAGGGTGGGAGACCCAGTACTTC. This sequence encodes CASSLGTGWETQYF.